The following is a T cell receptor (beta chain) sequence with its context. The sample is drawn from a study of blood T cell repertoires in COVID-19. Produced via immunoSEQ multiplex PCR; TCRdb's table is partial and in-frame only. Of over 60,000 clones listed, around 84% are singletons. The germline CDR1 and CDR2 sequences are LNHDA and SQIVND (reference sequence). V was clipped by 4 bases and J by 0 bases, with 9 bases between them. The CDR3 spans 14 residues. The sample was peripheral blood. This sequence originates from a man between 65 and 80 years old with active or convalescent COVID-19. The chain employs TRBV19 and TRBJ1-2; D is undetermined. CDR3 loop: CASSRYGSNYGYTF. CDR3 DNA: TGTGCCAGTAGTAGATACGGGTCTAACTATGGCTACACCTTC. The complete variable domain, with remaining parts taken from reference TRBV19 and TRBJ1-2, reads DGGITQSPKYLFRKEGQNVTLSCEQNLNHDAMYWYRQDPGQGLRLIYYSQIVNDFQKGDIAEGYSVSREKKESFPLTVTSAQKNPTAFYLCASSRYGSNYGYTFGSGTRLTVV.